The rows below give T cell receptor beta chains drawn from one sample of a study of beta chain features in type 1 diabetes. Profiled with immunoSEQ multiplex PCR; TCRdb holds only in-frame clones, not every one. The table shows hundreds of thousands of clones, with roughly an eighth occurring only once. Material: naive CD4+ T cells from blood. The source is a man between 18 and 35 years old with type 1 diabetes. Both conserved end residues are part of each CDR3. A D gene is named only where the DNA matches it firmly. A row's size may be missing; if present it is once, few, many or a size class.

V gene: TRBV29-1; D gene: NA; clone size: NA; J gene: TRBJ2-3; CDR3 protein: CSVGGRADTQYF; CDR3 DNA: TGCAGCGTTGGGGGACGAGCAGATACGCAGTATTTT
V gene: TRBV6-5; D gene: TRBD2; clone size: NA; J gene: TRBJ2-3; CDR3 protein: CASSYSRLAGDTQYF; CDR3 DNA: TGTGCCAGCAGTTACTCGAGGCTAGCGGGAGATACGCAGTATTTT
V gene: TRBV30; D gene: NA; clone size: NA; J gene: TRBJ1-3; CDR3 protein: CAWGRMTGNTIYF; CDR3 DNA: TGTGCCTGGGGCCGAATGACTGGAAACACCATATATTTT
V gene: TRBV7-9; D gene: NA; clone size: NA; J gene: TRBJ2-5; CDR3 protein: CASSLGGGYQETQYF; CDR3 DNA: TGTGCCAGCAGTCTCGGAGGAGGATACCAAGAGACCCAGTACTTC
V gene: TRBV7-3; D gene: NA; clone size: NA; J gene: TRBJ2-3; CDR3 protein: CASSLQGGTDTQYF; CDR3 DNA: TGTGCCAGCAGCTTACAGGGTGGCACAGATACGCAGTATTTT
V gene: TRBV28; D gene: NA; clone size: NA; J gene: TRBJ1-2; CDR3 protein: CASSTRDTGGYTF; CDR3 DNA: TGTGCCAGCAGTACCAGGGACACTGGCGGCTACACCTTC
V gene: TRBV18; D gene: NA; clone size: NA; J gene: TRBJ1-5; CDR3 protein: CASSPRVGFQPQHF; CDR3 DNA: TGTGCCAGCTCACCACGGGTTGGGTTCCAGCCCCAGCATTTT
V gene: TRBV29-1; D gene: TRBD1; clone size: NA; J gene: TRBJ1-5; CDR3 protein: CSVKDRDQPQHF; CDR3 DNA: TGCAGCGTCAAGGACAGGGATCAGCCCCAGCATTTT
V gene: TRBV9; D gene: TRBD1; clone size: few; J gene: TRBJ2-1; CDR3 protein: CASSVAGAGTGTNEQFF; CDR3 DNA: TGTGCCAGCAGCGTAGCAGGGGCCGGGACAGGGACGAATGAGCAGTTCTTC
V gene: TRBV27; D gene: NA; clone size: few; J gene: TRBJ2-5; CDR3 protein: CASSTKSGQETQYF; CDR3 DNA: TGTGCCAGCAGTACCAAATCAGGACAAGAGACCCAGTACTTC
V gene: TRBV28; D gene: TRBD1; clone size: few; J gene: TRBJ2-7; CDR3 protein: CASSSGQGSYEQYF; CDR3 DNA: TGTGCCAGCAGTTCAGGACAGGGGTCCTACGAGCAGTACTTC
V gene: TRBV2; D gene: TRBD2; clone size: NA; J gene: TRBJ2-7; CDR3 protein: CASRPGTSVDEQYF; CDR3 DNA: TGTGCCAGCAGGCCCGGGACTAGCGTGGACGAGCAGTACTTC
V gene: TRBV30; D gene: TRBD1; clone size: NA; J gene: TRBJ2-4; CDR3 protein: CAWTGGNIQYF; CDR3 DNA: TGTGCTTGGACAGGGGGCAACATTCAGTACTTC
V gene: TRBV7-2; D gene: NA; clone size: few; J gene: TRBJ2-3; CDR3 protein: CASSLALGGGTDTQYF; CDR3 DNA: TGTGCCAGCAGCTTAGCGCTCGGTGGGGGCACAGATACGCAGTATTTT
V gene: TRBV6-5; D gene: NA; clone size: few; J gene: TRBJ1-4; CDR3 protein: CASRLQGSREKLFF; CDR3 DNA: TGTGCCAGCAGACTACAGGGTTCAAGAGAAAAACTGTTTTTT
V gene: TRBV27; D gene: NA; clone size: NA; J gene: TRBJ1-1; CDR3 protein: CASSHSRETTNTEAFF; CDR3 DNA: TGTGCCAGCAGTCACTCCCGTGAGACGACGAACACTGAAGCTTTCTTT
V gene: TRBV19; D gene: NA; clone size: few; J gene: TRBJ1-1; CDR3 protein: CASKPGFGNTEAFF; CDR3 DNA: TGTGCCAGTAAACCGGGATTCGGGAACACTGAAGCTTTCTTT
V gene: TRBV30; D gene: NA; clone size: few; J gene: TRBJ2-7; CDR3 protein: CAWSVRLGIGRTYEQYF; CDR3 DNA: TGTGCCTGGAGTGTACGGCTTGGTATCGGACGGACCTACGAGCAGTACTTC
V gene: TRBV6-1; D gene: TRBD2; clone size: few; J gene: TRBJ2-2; CDR3 protein: CASSEGLAGATGELFF; CDR3 DNA: TGTGCCAGCAGTGAAGGGTTAGCGGGAGCCACCGGGGAGCTGTTTTTT
V gene: TRBV28; D gene: NA; clone size: few; J gene: TRBJ1-2; CDR3 protein: CASSSVPPGYGYTF; CDR3 DNA: TGTGCCAGCAGTTCCGTTCCGCCGGGCTATGGCTACACCTTC
V gene: TRBV20-1; D gene: NA; clone size: few; J gene: TRBJ1-1; CDR3 protein: CTSSIRAFF; CDR3 DNA: TGCACTTCAAGCATCCGAGCTTTCTTT
V gene: TRBV27; D gene: NA; clone size: NA; J gene: TRBJ2-5; CDR3 protein: CASSHREEETQYF; CDR3 DNA: TGTGCCAGCAGCCACAGGGAGGAAGAGACCCAGTACTTC
V gene: TRBV5-1; D gene: NA; clone size: few; J gene: TRBJ2-2; CDR3 protein: CASSVDRSTMGELFF; CDR3 DNA: TGCGCCAGCAGCGTCGACAGATCCACCATGGGGGAGCTGTTTTTT
V gene: TRBV9; D gene: NA; clone size: NA; J gene: TRBJ1-1; CDR3 protein: CASSVRRNTEAFF; CDR3 DNA: TGTGCCAGCAGCGTGAGGAGGAACACTGAAGCTTTCTTT